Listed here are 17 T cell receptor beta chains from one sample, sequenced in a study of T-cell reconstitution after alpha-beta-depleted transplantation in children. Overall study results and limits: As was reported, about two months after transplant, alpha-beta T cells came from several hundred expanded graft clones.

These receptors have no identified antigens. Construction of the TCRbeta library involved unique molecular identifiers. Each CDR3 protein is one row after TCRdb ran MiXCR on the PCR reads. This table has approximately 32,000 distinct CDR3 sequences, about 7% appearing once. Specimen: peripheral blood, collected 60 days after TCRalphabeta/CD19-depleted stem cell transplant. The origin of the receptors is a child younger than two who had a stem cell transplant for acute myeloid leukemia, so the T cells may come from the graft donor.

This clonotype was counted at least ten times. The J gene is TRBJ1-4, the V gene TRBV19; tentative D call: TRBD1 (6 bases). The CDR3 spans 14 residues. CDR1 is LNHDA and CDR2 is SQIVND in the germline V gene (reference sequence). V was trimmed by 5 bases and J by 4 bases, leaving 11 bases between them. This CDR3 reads CASSLRQDNEKLFF. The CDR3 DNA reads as TGTGCCAGTAGTCTCCGACAGGATAATGAAAAACTGTTTTTT.

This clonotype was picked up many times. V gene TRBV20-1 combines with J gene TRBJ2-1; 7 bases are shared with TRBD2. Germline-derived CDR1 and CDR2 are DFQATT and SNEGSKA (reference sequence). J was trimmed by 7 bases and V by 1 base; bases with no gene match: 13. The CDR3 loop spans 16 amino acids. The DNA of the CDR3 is TGCAGTGCTAGAGTCATGAATGGGTGGGGGGGTAATGAGCAGTTCTTC. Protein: CSARVMNGWGGNEQFF.

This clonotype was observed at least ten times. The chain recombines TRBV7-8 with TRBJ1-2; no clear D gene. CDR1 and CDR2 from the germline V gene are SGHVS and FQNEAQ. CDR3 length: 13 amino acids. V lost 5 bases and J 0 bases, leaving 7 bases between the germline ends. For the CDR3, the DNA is TGTGCCAGCAGCCCCTCACCTAACTATGGCTACACCTTC. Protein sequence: CASSPSPNYGYTF.

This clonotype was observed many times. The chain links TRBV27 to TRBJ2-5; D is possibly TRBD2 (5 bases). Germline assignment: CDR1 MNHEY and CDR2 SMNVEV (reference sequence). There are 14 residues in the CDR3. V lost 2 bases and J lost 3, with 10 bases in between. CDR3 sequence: CASSLEGIEETQYF. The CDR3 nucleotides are TGTGCCAGCAGTTTAGAGGGAATAGAAGAGACCCAGTACTTC.

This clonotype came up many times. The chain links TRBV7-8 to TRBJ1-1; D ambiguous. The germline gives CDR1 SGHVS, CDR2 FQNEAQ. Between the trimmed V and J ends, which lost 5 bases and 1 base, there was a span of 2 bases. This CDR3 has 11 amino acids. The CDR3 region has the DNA TGTGCCAGCAGCAGGAACACTGAAGCTTTCTTT. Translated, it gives CASSRNTEAFF.

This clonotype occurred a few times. In DNA form, the CDR3 reads TGTGCCAGCAGCTTAGGCCGGGGGGCGCGGGAGCGCGAGCAGTACTTC. It is translated as CASSLGRGAREREQYF. This rearrangement joins TRBV13 to TRBJ2-7; a weak D match, TRBD2 (7 bases). The CDR3 totals 16 residues. Looked up from germline, CDR1 is PRHDT and CDR2 is FYEKMQ (reference sequence). V was pared by 0 bases and J by 6 bases, with 18 bases between.

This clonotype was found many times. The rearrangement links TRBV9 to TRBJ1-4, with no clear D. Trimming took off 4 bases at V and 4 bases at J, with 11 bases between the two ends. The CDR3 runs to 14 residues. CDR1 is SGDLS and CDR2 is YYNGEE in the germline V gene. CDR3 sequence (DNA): TGTGCCAGCAGCCCCGGAAGGTTTAATGAAAAACTGTTTTTT. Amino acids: CASSPGRFNEKLFF. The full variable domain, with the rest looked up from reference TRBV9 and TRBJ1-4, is DSGVTQTPKHLITATGQRVTLRCSPRSGDLSVYWYQQSLDQGLQFLIQYYNGEERAKGNILERFSAQQFPDLHSELNLSSLELGDSALYFCASSPGRFNEKLFFGSGTQLSVL.

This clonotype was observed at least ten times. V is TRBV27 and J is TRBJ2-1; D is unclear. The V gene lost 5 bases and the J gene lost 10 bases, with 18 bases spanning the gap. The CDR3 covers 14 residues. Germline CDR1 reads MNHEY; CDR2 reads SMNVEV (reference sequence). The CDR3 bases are TGTGCCAGCAGTCTTTCGGACCGTCGAAGGGAGCAGTTCTTC. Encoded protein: CASSLSDRRREQFF.

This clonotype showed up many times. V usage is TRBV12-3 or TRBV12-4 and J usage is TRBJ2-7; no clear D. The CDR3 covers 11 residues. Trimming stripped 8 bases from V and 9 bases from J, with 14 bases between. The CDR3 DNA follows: TGTGCCAGCGCCACCCCTAGAGGGCAGTACTTC. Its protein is CASATPRGQYF.

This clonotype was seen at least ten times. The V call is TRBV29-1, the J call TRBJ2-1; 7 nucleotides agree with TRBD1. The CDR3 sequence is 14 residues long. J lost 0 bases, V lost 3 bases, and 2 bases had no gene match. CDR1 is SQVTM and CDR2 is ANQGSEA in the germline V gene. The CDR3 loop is CSVDGDSSYNEQFF. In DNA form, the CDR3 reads TGCAGCGTTGATGGGGACAGCTCCTACAATGAGCAGTTCTTC.

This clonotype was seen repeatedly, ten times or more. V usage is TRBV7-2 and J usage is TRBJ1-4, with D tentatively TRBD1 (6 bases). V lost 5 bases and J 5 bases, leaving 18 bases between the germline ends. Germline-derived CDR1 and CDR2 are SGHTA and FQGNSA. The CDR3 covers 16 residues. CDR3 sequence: CASSREGGRVNEKLFF. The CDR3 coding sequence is TGTGCCAGCAGCCGAGAGGGGGGCAGGGTGAATGAAAAACTGTTTTTT.

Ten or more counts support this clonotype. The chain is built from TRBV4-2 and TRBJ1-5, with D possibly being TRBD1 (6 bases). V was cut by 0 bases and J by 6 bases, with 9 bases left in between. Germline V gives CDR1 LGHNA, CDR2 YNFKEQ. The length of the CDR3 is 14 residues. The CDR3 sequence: CASSQERGVQPQHF. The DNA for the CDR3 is TGTGCCAGCAGCCAAGAAAGGGGGGTTCAGCCCCAGCATTTT.

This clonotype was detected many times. The CDR3 DNA reads TGTGCCAGCAGCACGGGGACTAGCGGGAGGGCCTCCTACGAGCAGTACTTC. It is translated as CASSTGTSGRASYEQYF. The genes are TRBV21-1 and TRBJ2-7; TRBD2 is the table's D call and was not checked against the DNA. TRBV21-1 is deemed a pseudogene. The CDR3 length is 17 residues.

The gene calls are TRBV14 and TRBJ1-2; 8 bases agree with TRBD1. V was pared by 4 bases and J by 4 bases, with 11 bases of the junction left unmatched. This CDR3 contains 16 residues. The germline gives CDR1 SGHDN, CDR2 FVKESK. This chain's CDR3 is CASSRVATGDSYGYTF. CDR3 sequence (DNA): TGTGCCAGCAGCCGAGTCGCGACAGGGGATAGCTATGGCTACACCTTC.

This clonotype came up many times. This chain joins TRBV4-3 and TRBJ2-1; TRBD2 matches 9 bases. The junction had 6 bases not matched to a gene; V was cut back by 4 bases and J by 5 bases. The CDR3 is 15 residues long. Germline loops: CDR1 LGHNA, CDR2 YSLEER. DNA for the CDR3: TGCGCCAGCAGCCCTTTAGCGGGGGCCAACAATGAGCAGTTCTTC. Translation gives CASSPLAGANNEQFF.

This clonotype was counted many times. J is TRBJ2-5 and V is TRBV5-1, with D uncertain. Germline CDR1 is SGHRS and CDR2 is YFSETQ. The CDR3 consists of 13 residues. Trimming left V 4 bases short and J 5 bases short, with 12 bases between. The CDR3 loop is CASSPAFVETQYF. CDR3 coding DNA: TGCGCCAGCAGCCCCGCCTTCGTGGAGACCCAGTACTTC.

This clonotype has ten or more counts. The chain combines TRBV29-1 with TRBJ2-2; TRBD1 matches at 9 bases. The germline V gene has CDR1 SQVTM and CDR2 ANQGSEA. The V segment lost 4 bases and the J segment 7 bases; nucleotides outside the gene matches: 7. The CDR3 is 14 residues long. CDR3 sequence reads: CSVAPGQGIGELFF. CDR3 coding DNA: TGCAGCGTTGCGCCGGGACAGGGTATCGGGGAGCTGTTTTTT.